This TCR beta chain comes out of a study of somatic mutations in cytotoxic T cells in rheumatoid arthritis (TCRdb year 2017). In terms of the full investigation: Patient peripheral blood (just over 29 ml EDTA) was drawn right after diagnosis and before any treatment started. While receiving immunosuppressive therapy such as methotrexate, hydroxychloroquine and sulfasalazine, patients provided follow-up samples after diagnosis. Some V beta antibody-stained T-cell populations were flow-sorted on a FACSAria II or Sony SH800 at nearly 100% purity, and sorted V beta1+ cells also underwent TCRB sequencing. The study asked whether expanded CD8+ T-cell clones in newly diagnosed, untreated rheumatoid arthritis carry somatic mutations, and used TCRB deep sequencing to characterize clonality. A total of 60 to 80 rheumatoid arthritis patients and about 20 healthy controls underwent TCRB deep sequencing. Patient and control groups had essentially identical median ages. On the study overall, not on this receptor specifically: In about an eighth of the 65 patients, more than 20% of CD8+ cells belonged to the largest CD8+ clone, while several identical CD8+ TCRB sequences were shared between blood and synovial fluid. The antigen targets of the expanded CD8+ clones were unknown, and absence from virus-specific databases did not rule out viral specificity. The slight underrepresentation of TRBV07 in patients was not corrected for multiple comparisons. In patients, CD8+ clonality rose with age (Spearman r ~ 0.49), which was not the case in healthy controls. CD8+ T-cell clonality did not differ significantly between rheumatoid arthritis patients and age-matched healthy controls.

Flow cytometry confirmed the purity of CD4+ and CD8+ cells that had been isolated by positive magnetic bead selection on an AutoMACS. A TCR V beta antibody panel was used in flow cytometry to screen first for clonal expansions, which were then characterized by TCRB deep sequencing of sorted CD8+ fractions. Peripheral blood mononuclear cells were isolated by Ficoll-Paque PLUS density gradient separation. DNA from CD4-enriched, CD8-enriched or PBMC samples was extracted using Nucleospin Tissue or Tissue XS kits and then quantified on a Qubit 2.0 fluorometer. Sequencing of TCRB CDR3 was done on genomic DNA with the immunoSEQ assay. The paper's processing steps were these. When patient CD8+ clones exceeding 1% were checked against published virus-specific TCRB sequences, only a few matched. Nothing other than productive TCRB rearrangements was included in the analyses. Clonality was expressed as a Shannon entropy-based productive clonality index, with each clone defined by a unique TCRB CDR3 sequence. Repertoire overlap for a pair of samples was computed from each clone's template counts relative to total templates per sample. V-gene usage measured by flow cytometry correlated with TCRB sequencing V-gene usage, with a Spearman r of around 0.62. TCRdb took this table from immuneACCESS and kept in-frame rearrangements with V and J called. Such tables lack part of the clones; where checked against another copy, unresolved V genes explain under half of the gap, and the rest is unexplained. V and J calls and clone size come straight from that table; D and trimming were deduced from the DNA. The sample profile shows thousands of clones; around three quarters of them were found once. Approximately 30% of the sample goes to the ten largest clones.

V trim: 6 bases; J trim: 4 bases; unmatched bases: 5. CDR1 and CDR2 (LGHNT, FRNRAP) derive from the germline V gene. The CDR3 holds 14 amino acids from the cysteine to the phenylalanine. Only CDR3 DNA is held: 42 bases, read in frame from base 1. Turning to this clone: Its specific antigen is unknown. Within one base of it there is no much larger clone, and no base qualities were kept.

This chain is built from TRBV12-5 and TRBJ2-7; TRBD1 fits 11 bases in the junction. The sequencing used CD8+ T cells sorted from blood, collected at a follow-up visit. The receptor comes from a woman aged 70-85 years with rheumatoid arthritis. The base sequence is TGTGCTAGTGGCCCGGGACAGGGGGAATACGAGCAGTACTTC. Its product reads: CASGPGQGEYEQYF.